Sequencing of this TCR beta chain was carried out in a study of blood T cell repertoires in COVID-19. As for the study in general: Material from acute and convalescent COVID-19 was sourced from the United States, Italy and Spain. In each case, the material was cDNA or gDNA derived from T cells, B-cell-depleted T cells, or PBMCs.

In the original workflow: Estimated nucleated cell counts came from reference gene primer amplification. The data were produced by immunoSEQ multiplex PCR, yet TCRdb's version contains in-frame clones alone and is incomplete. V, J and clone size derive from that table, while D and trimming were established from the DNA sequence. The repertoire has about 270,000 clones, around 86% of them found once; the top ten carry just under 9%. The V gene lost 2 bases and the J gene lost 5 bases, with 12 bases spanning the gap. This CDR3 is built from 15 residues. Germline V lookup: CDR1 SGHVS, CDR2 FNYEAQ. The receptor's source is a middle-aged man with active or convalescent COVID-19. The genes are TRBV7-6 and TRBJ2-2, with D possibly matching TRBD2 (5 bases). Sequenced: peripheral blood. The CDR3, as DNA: TGTGCCAGCAGCTTAACGAGCGGAGCTACCGGGGAGCTGTTTTTT. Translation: CASSLTSGATGELFF.